The next 27 T cell receptor beta chains were all read from a single sample in a study of blood T cells in healthy people across ages. The use of a sample-barcoded 5' primer and a J-beta primer mix characterized a second PCR of 7 to 11 cycles. TCRdb called the 5' RACE reads again in MiXCR, with one record for every CDR3 protein. Of about 680,000 distinct CDR3 sequences listed, over 45% are singletons. The material sequenced was blood. The receptors were sampled from a woman aged 60-75 years in good health.

This clonotype came up many times. The V call is TRBV4-3, the J call TRBJ2-3; no reliable D call. The CDR3 length is 17 residues. V lost 0 bases and J lost 4, with 17 bases in between. The germline gives CDR1 LGHNA, CDR2 YSLEER. This chain's CDR3 is CASSQESGQLVSDTQYF. CDR3 nucleotide sequence: TGCGCCAGCAGCCAAGAGTCGGGCCAACTGGTTTCAGATACGCAGTATTTT.

A single count supports this clonotype. Germline and junction disagree at one end, which may indicate a read error. V and J are TRBV12-3 or TRBV12-4 and TRBJ2-3; maybe TRBD2 (6 bases). The CDR3 runs 15 residues. DNA for the CDR3: TGTGCCAGCACCGCGGAGGGGAGAAGCACAGATGCGCAGTATTTT. Residues: CASTAEGRSTDAQYF.

This chain connects TRBV14 to TRBJ1-3; D may be TRBD1 (5 bases). This CDR3 contains 15 residues. The germline gives CDR1 SGHDN, CDR2 FVKESK. V lost 4 bases to trimming and J lost 0 bases, with 10 bases between them. The CDR3: CASSLPGTSGNTIYF. The CDR3 DNA follows: TGTGCCAGCAGCCTACCAGGGACCTCTGGAAACACCATATATTTT.

This chain links TRBV20-1 with TRBJ1-4; no clear D. This CDR3 is 14 amino acids long. CDR1 is DFQATT, CDR2 SNEGSKA, per germline (reference sequence). Trimming stripped 4 bases from V and 7 bases from J, with 16 bases between. The CDR3 DNA reads as TGCAGTGCTATAGAGGCACAGTCAGGTGAAAAACTGTTTTTT. Encoded protein: CSAIEAQSGEKLFF.

Notes on this clonotype: At one end, the junction sequence differs from germline, possibly due to a read error. The chain couples TRBV7-2 to TRBJ1-6; 7 bases are shared with TRBD1. The CDR3 covers 18 residues. Germline assignment: CDR1 SGHTA and CDR2 FQGNSA. This chain's CDR3 is CASSLMGRGSSHNSPLHF. The CDR3 DNA sequence: TGTGCCAGCAGCTTAATGGGCAGGGGGAGCTCCCATAATTCACCCCTCCACTTT.

This clonotype was counted a few times. The chain couples TRBV7-9 to TRBJ2-7; 7 nucleotides agree with TRBD2. The CDR3 totals 14 residues. Germline-derived CDR1 and CDR2 are SEHNR and FQNEAQ (reference sequence). With V trimmed by 3 bases and J by 5 bases, 7 bases remained unmatched. CDR3 sequence (DNA): TGTGCCAGCAGCTTGGGAACAAGCGGGGACGAGCAGTACTTC. This sequence encodes CASSLGTSGDEQYF.

V and J are TRBV11-2 and TRBJ2-6; D may be TRBD2 (5 bases). V shed 7 bases and J shed 0 bases, with 13 bases lying between them. Germline V gene data show CDR1 as SGHAT and CDR2 as FQNNGV. The CDR3 contains 16 residues. The CDR3 bases are TGTGCCAGCACCCCACCGGGAAGCTCTGGGGCCAACGTCCTGACTTTC. Encoded protein: CASTPPGSSGANVLTF.

CDR3 coding DNA: TGTGCCAGCACAGACAGGGGTCTCTATGGCTACACCTTC. It translates to CASTDRGLYGYTF. The rearrangement uses TRBV2 and TRBJ1-2, with 8 bases matching TRBD1. This CDR3 region has 13 residues. CDR1 is SNHLY and CDR2 is FYNNEI in the germline V gene. V shed 7 bases, J shed 4 bases, and the junction held 5 bases outside the gene matches.

The chain employs TRBV10-3 and TRBJ2-1, with 9 bases aligning to TRBD1. The CDR3 length is 13 residues. V shed 8 bases, J shed 7 bases, and the junction held 6 bases outside the gene matches. Germline V lookup: CDR1 ENHRY, CDR2 SYGVKD. The CDR3 protein is CAIGGQGTNEQFF. CDR3 sequence (DNA): TGTGCCATCGGCGGACAGGGGACAAATGAGCAGTTCTTC.

This clonotype was recorded a few times. This chain joins TRBV20-1 and TRBJ2-1, with no clear D. With 0 bases removed from V and 3 bases from J, the gap between germline ends came to 9 bases. The CDR3 loop spans 14 amino acids. Per the germline V gene, CDR1 is DFQATT and CDR2 is SNEGSKA (reference sequence). CDR3 bases: TGCAGTGCTAGAGATCCTCGTGGCTACAATGAGCAGTTCTTC. This codes for CSARDPRGYNEQFF.

This clonotype appeared a few times. V and J are TRBV14 and TRBJ2-1; TRBD2 agrees at 7 bases. The V and J ends lost 2 bases and 4 bases, in that order; junction bases with no gene match: 11. The germline gives CDR1 SGHDN, CDR2 FVKESK. The CDR3 is made up of 17 amino acids. As DNA, the CDR3 is TGTGCCAGCAGCCAACTGACTAGCAGAGATCGGTACAATGAGCAGTTCTTC. Encoded protein: CASSQLTSRDRYNEQFF.

J is TRBJ2-7 and V is TRBV27, with unresolved D. The CDR3 runs 13 residues. V gave up 4 bases and J gave up 4 bases, with 11 bases separating them. Germline CDR1 is MNHEY and CDR2 is SMNVEV (reference sequence). CDR3 region: CASSSLGRYEQYF. The CDR3 DNA reads as TGTGCCAGCAGTTCACTTGGAAGGTACGAGCAGTACTTC.

The chain employs TRBV7-2 and TRBJ1-1; TRBD1 might be the D (6 bases). In germline, CDR1 is SGHTA, CDR2 FQGNSA. V dropped 1 base and J dropped 3 bases, with 15 bases sitting between them. The CDR3 consists of 16 residues. The CDR3, as DNA: TGTGCCAGCAGCTTAGTTGGGGCAGGGGCGGACACTGAAGCTTTCTTT. This encodes CASSLVGAGADTEAFF.

V and J are TRBV6-5 and TRBJ2-5, with TRBD1 matching over 12 bases. The J call may be in error: the DNA end matches TRBJ2-7 better. The germline CDR1 and CDR2 sequences are MNHEY and SVGAGI. CDR3 length: 14 amino acids. The DNA of the CDR3 is TGTGCCAGCAGTTTTGGGACAGGGGGCATCGAGCAGTACTTC. This translates into CASSFGTGGIEQYF.

This clonotype occurred many times. Its ends do not fully match the called genes, so a read error is possible. The chain is built from TRBV12-3 or TRBV12-4 and TRBJ2-5, with 9 bases that match TRBD1. The CDR3 runs to 15 residues. CDR3 DNA sequence: TGTGCCAGCAGCTTAGGGGACAGGGACCAAGAGACCCAGTACTTC. Its protein product is CASSLGDRDQETQYF.

The chain employs TRBV29-1 and TRBJ1-1; D remains unclear. The V end lost 7 bases, the J end lost 9 bases, and 12 bases lay between the germline ends. CDR1 is SQVTM and CDR2 is ANQGSEA in the germline V gene. The CDR3 totals 10 residues. CDR3 sequence (DNA): TGCAGCGCCTCGGACGTCAAAGCTTTCTTT. Its protein is CSASDVKAFF. The entire variable domain, with the rest obtained from reference TRBV29-1 and TRBJ1-1, is as follows: SAVISQKPSRDICQRGTSLTIQCQVDSQVTMMFWYRQQPGQSLTLIATANQGSEATYESGFVIDKFPISRPNLTFSTLTVSNMSPEDSSIYLCSASDVKAFFGQGTRLTVV.

This chain connects TRBV20-1 to TRBJ2-7; D uncertain. Germline-derived CDR1 and CDR2 are DFQATT and SNEGSKA (reference sequence). Trimming shortened V by 0 bases and J by 1 base, and 10 bases separated the two germline ends. CDR3 length equals 14 residues. Here the CDR3 reads CSARDRVRSYEQYF. CDR3 sequence (DNA): TGCAGTGCTAGAGATCGGGTCAGATCCTACGAGCAGTACTTC.

The chain carries TRBV5-1 and TRBJ2-1; D gene uncertain. The CDR3 has 14 residues. Trimming shortened V by 4 bases and J by 3 bases, and 11 bases separated the two germline ends. Germline-derived CDR1 and CDR2 are SGHRS and YFSETQ. In DNA form, the CDR3 reads TGCGCCAGCAGCCGGAACTCAGACTACAATGAGCAGTTCTTC. It encodes CASSRNSDYNEQFF.

The chain carries TRBV7-9 and TRBJ1-4, with D hard to call. This CDR3 is built from 14 residues. The V gene lost 0 bases and the J gene lost 5 bases, with 7 bases spanning the gap. Germline V lookup: CDR1 SEHNR, CDR2 FQNEAQ (reference sequence). In DNA form, the CDR3 reads TGTGCCAGCAGCTTAGCGGTAATGAATGAAAAACTGTTTTTT. Translating gives CASSLAVMNEKLFF.

This chain joins TRBV18 and TRBJ2-1; perhaps D is TRBD1 or TRBD2 (5 bases each). Trimming removed 3 bases at V and 5 bases at J, with 11 bases between. The CDR3 is made up of 14 amino acids. Per germline, CDR1 KGHSH and CDR2 LQKENI. The CDR3 bases are TGTGCCAGCTCACCGCAGGGAGCAGACAATGAGCAGTTCTTC. Amino acid sequence: CASSPQGADNEQFF.

A remark on this clonotype: With a much larger clone just one base away, this may be a read error. This rearrangement joins TRBV28 to TRBJ2-7; maybe TRBD2 (5 bases). The J call may not be correct, given that the DNA end is closer to TRBJ2-4. Per the germline V gene, CDR1 is MDHEN and CDR2 is SYDVKM. The CDR3 is made up of 15 amino acids. This chain's CDR3 is CASRLRTVPKNIQYF. DNA of the CDR3: TGTGCCAGCCGGTTACGGACTGTCCCTAAAAACATTCAGTACTTC.

The chain links TRBV5-1 to TRBJ2-2, with 9 bases that match TRBD2. The CDR3 sequence is 16 residues long. With V trimmed by 5 bases and J by 3 bases, 8 bases remained unmatched. Per germline, CDR1 SGHRS and CDR2 YFSETQ. The DNA for the CDR3 is TGCGCCAGCAGTGGGCGCGGGAGGGCCGACACCGGGGAGCTGTTTTTT. This encodes CASSGRGRADTGELFF.

This clonotype was counted only a few times. The chain employs TRBV27 and TRBJ1-2; TRBD1 is a possible D gene (5 bases). The CDR3 is made up of 12 amino acids. Germline V gene sequence: CDR1 MNHEY, CDR2 SMNVEV (reference sequence). Trimming stripped 7 bases from V and 4 bases from J, with 10 bases between. CDR3 in amino acids: CASKGSPYGYTF. For the CDR3, the DNA is TGTGCCAGCAAGGGGTCCCCCTATGGCTACACCTTC.

The genes are TRBV12-3 or TRBV12-4 and TRBJ2-6; D remains unclear. Trimming took off 5 bases at V and 4 bases at J, with 9 bases between the two ends. The CDR3 runs to 14 residues. The CDR3 sequence: CASSVQSGANVLTF. The CDR3 coding sequence is TGTGCCAGCAGTGTCCAGTCCGGGGCCAACGTCCTGACTTTC.

The V gene is TRBV3-1, the J gene TRBJ2-3; perhaps D is TRBD1 or TRBD2 (5 bases each). This CDR3 has 21 amino acids. Germline V CDR1 and CDR2: LGHDT, YNNKEL (reference sequence). V was cut by 2 bases and J by 0 bases, with 27 bases left in between. CDR3 sequence reads: CASSQRKQGRRPDPSTDTQYF. In DNA form, the CDR3 reads TGTGCCAGCAGCCAACGTAAGCAGGGAAGGAGGCCCGATCCTAGCACAGATACGCAGTATTTT.

This chain uses TRBV29-1 with TRBJ2-7; 11 nucleotides agree with TRBD1. V dropped 6 bases and J dropped 1; count of bases not matched to a gene: 5. The germline CDR1 and CDR2 sequences are SQVTM and ANQGSEA. The CDR3 runs 14 residues. CDR3 DNA: TGCAGCGTCGGACAGGGGGCGGCTTCCTACGAGCAGTACTTC. Protein: CSVGQGAASYEQYF.

The chain uses TRBV10-3 and TRBJ2-3; no firm D call. The CDR3 length is 15 residues. Trimming took off 3 bases at V and 0 bases at J, with 10 bases between the two ends. Germline CDR1 is ENHRY and CDR2 is SYGVKD. Here the CDR3 reads CAISDPPQSTDTQYF. The CDR3 DNA follows: TGTGCCATCAGTGATCCACCCCAGAGCACAGATACGCAGTATTTT.